This is a list of T cell receptor beta chains from one sample in a study of Graves' ophthalmopathy and Graves' hyperthyroidism. TCRdb reprocessed the multiplex PCR reads with MiXCR, giving one entry per CDR3 protein. The table has around 470,000 distinct CDR3 sequences, 14% seen once. Sequencing was done on a sample of blood. These TCRs come from a woman aged 25 to 39 with Graves' ophthalmopathy. CDR3s include the opening cysteine and the closing phenylalanine or tryptophan. D genes are given only for firm matches.

D gene	V gene	CDR3 length	CDR3 protein
.	TRBV6-1	15	CASSELVRGRQPQHF
TRBD1	TRBV29-1	14	CSADTGGGGYGYTF
TRBD1	TRBV20-1	15	CSARDRIGGVDTIYF
.	TRBV5-1	15	CASSLQGISNQPQHF
TRBD1	TRBV30	14	CAWSTGTAPRTQYF
.	TRBV5-1	16	CASSLGPSGRAQPQHF
.	TRBV4-1	15	CASSQQGQAGYGYTF
.	TRBV15	16	CATSLFKTVLTDTQYF
TRBD2	TRBV10-3	15	CAISGSGGARETQYF
.	TRBV6-5	14	CASSYVSLGYEQYF
.	TRBV6-1	12	CASGTYQETQYF
.	TRBV7-9	15	CASSSIDGEYPDYTF
.	TRBV5-1	14	CASSLGQTYTEAFF
.	TRBV28	17	CASSSGRGELGPYEQYF
.	TRBV11-2	18	CASSLDIAKGGRGYEQYF
TRBD1	TRBV13	16	CASSSLRDRPQETQYF
.	TRBV6-2/TRBV6-3	11	CASEENTEAFF
.	TRBV3-1	15	CASITQVLGTVGYTF